One and the same sample provided the 20 T cell receptor beta chains below, sequenced in a study of blood T cell repertoires in COVID-19. Only in-frame clones appear in the TCRdb table, and some are missing; sequencing was by immunoSEQ multiplex PCR. The repertoire holds 50,000 to 75,000 clones, roughly 87% seen once, with more than 4.5% in the top ten. The sample comprised peripheral blood. These receptors came from a man older than 75 in a cohort sampled during active COVID-19.

The V gene is TRBV9, the J gene TRBJ1-1, with D hard to call. The CDR3 totals 14 residues. V was shortened by 0 bases and J by 1 base, with 7 bases between the two germline ends. Germline loops: CDR1 SGDLS, CDR2 YYNGEE. The CDR3 nucleotides are TGTGCCAGCAGCGTAGGGGCGTGGAACACTGAAGCTTTCTTT. Translation: CASSVGAWNTEAFF.

The rearrangement joins TRBV4-2 to TRBJ1-4; 8 nucleotides line up with TRBD1. Germline lookup yields CDR1 LGHNA and CDR2 YNFKEQ. The CDR3 runs to 20 residues. V gave up 0 bases and J gave up 7 bases; unmatched junction bases: 19. The CDR3 spells CASSQEMRTGRGGGIEKLFF. CDR3 in DNA: TGTGCCAGCAGCCAAGAAATGAGGACAGGGCGTGGAGGGGGGATTGAAAAACTGTTTTTT.

This CDR3 reads CASSQLTGANYGYTF. CDR3 in DNA: TGCGCCAGCAGCCAATTGACAGGAGCTAACTATGGCTACACCTTC. V gene TRBV4-3 combines with J gene TRBJ1-2; a weak D match, TRBD1 (6 bases). The CDR3 runs to 15 residues. V dropped 2 bases and J dropped 0 bases, with 10 bases sitting between them. Germline lookup yields CDR1 LGHNA and CDR2 YSLEER.

The chain uses TRBV30 and TRBJ2-1, with D possibly TRBD2 on 5 matching bases. Germline-derived CDR1 and CDR2 are GTSNPN and SVGIG (reference sequence). The CDR3 is 13 amino acids. V dropped 0 bases and J dropped 9 bases, with 12 bases sitting between them. CDR3 in DNA: TGTGCCTGGAGTGTCGGGGTGGCGATTGAGCAGTTCTTC. Its translation: CAWSVGVAIEQFF.

This sequence joins TRBV5-1 and TRBJ2-1; 9 bases fit TRBD1. Germline V gene lookup returns CDR1 SGHRS and CDR2 YFSETQ. Unmatched junction bases numbered 9, after V lost 4 bases and J lost 4 bases. The CDR3 runs to 16 residues. For the CDR3, the DNA is TGCGCCAGCAGCCGAACACAGGGGGCAGTTTACAATGAGCAGTTCTTC. Residues: CASSRTQGAVYNEQFF.

J is TRBJ1-3 and V is TRBV18, with D unclear. Between the trimmed V and J ends, which lost 3 bases and 4 bases, there was a span of 7 bases. The length of the CDR3 is 13 residues. CDR1 and CDR2 (germline): KGHSH, LQKENI. The CDR3 sequence is CASSPASGNTIYF. CDR3 DNA sequence: TGTGCCAGCTCACCGGCATCGGGAAACACCATATATTTT. The full variable domain, with the rest looked up from reference TRBV18 and TRBJ1-3, is NAGVMQNPRHLVRRRGQEARLRCSPMKGHSHVYWYRQLPEEGLKFMVYLQKENIIDESGMPKERFSAEFPKEGPSILRIQQVVRGDSAAYFCASSPASGNTIYFGEGSWLTVV.

The V and J genes are TRBV18 and TRBJ1-1; 7 nucleotides line up with TRBD1. Germline assignment: CDR1 KGHSH and CDR2 LQKENI. This CDR3 spans 14 amino acids. The V gene end was trimmed by 4 bases and the J gene end by 1 base; junction bases not matched to a gene: 3. This CDR3 is CASSQGATNTEAFF. DNA for the CDR3: TGTGCCAGCTCACAGGGGGCTACGAACACTGAAGCTTTCTTT. Looking up the rest from reference TRBV18 and TRBJ1-1 gives the full variable domain: NAGVMQNPRHLVRRRGQEARLRCSPMKGHSHVYWYRQLPEEGLKFMVYLQKENIIDESGMPKERFSAEFPKEGPSILRIQQVVRGDSAAYFCASSQGATNTEAFFGQGTRLTVV.

This chain connects TRBV6-6 to TRBJ1-2; D might be TRBD1 (5 bases). Germline assignment: CDR1 MNHNY and CDR2 SVGAGI (reference sequence). This CDR3 has 16 amino acids. Trimming left V 0 bases short and J 4 bases short, with 15 bases between. DNA of the CDR3: TGTGCCAGCAGTTACTCCCCCGACAGAATTCCCTATGGCTACACCTTC. Amino acids: CASSYSPDRIPYGYTF.

The gene calls are TRBV21-1 and TRBJ2-7; TRBD2, the table's D call, lacks a check against the DNA. TRBV21-1 is classified as a pseudogene. CDR3 length equals 17 residues. The CDR3 loop is CASSKERLAPNSYEQYF. CDR3 sequence (DNA): TGTGCCAGCAGCAAAGAGAGGCTAGCGCCGAACTCCTACGAGCAGTACTTC.

The chain uses TRBV7-9 and TRBJ2-6; D may be TRBD1 (6 bases). Germline V gene data show CDR1 as SEHNR and CDR2 as FQNEAQ (reference sequence). CDR3 length: 17 amino acids. Deletions cut 1 base from V and 0 bases from J, with 10 bases between. CDR3 in DNA: TGTGCCAGCAGCTTAGGCAGGGGAGACTCTGGGGCCAACGTCCTGACTTTC. Amino acids: CASSLGRGDSGANVLTF.

The chain links TRBV19 to TRBJ2-4, with TRBD1 matching 10 bases. The CDR3 consists of 17 residues. The J segment lost 2 bases and the V segment lost 5 bases, leaving 9 bases of the junction unmatched. Germline CDR1 reads LNHDA; CDR2 reads SQIVND (reference sequence). CDR3 loop: CASSRWGQGISKNIQYF. CDR3 bases: TGTGCCAGTAGTCGATGGGGACAGGGGATATCCAAAAACATTCAGTACTTC. The whole variable domain, remainder taken from reference TRBV19 and TRBJ2-4, is DGGITQSPKYLFRKEGQNVTLSCEQNLNHDAMYWYRQDPGQGLRLIYYSQIVNDFQKGDIAEGYSVSREKKESFPLTVTSAQKNPTAFYLCASSRWGQGISKNIQYFGAGTRLSVL.

The chain couples TRBV29-1 to TRBJ1-2; 11 nucleotides agree with TRBD1. With V trimmed by 4 bases and J by 8 bases, 9 bases remained unmatched. The CDR3 has 14 residues. Germline CDR1 SQVTM, CDR2 ANQGSEA. CDR3 sequence: CSVGLGTGGFGYTF. DNA for the CDR3: TGCAGCGTTGGACTTGGGACAGGGGGATTCGGCTACACCTTC.

This clone has just one count. J is TRBJ2-3 and V is TRBV9; D not certain. Germline V gives CDR1 SGDLS, CDR2 YYNGEE. V lost 0 bases to trimming and J lost 2 bases, with 7 bases between them. The CDR3 sequence is 14 residues long. The CDR3 is CASSVDYLTDTQYF. CDR3 DNA: TGTGCCAGCAGCGTAGATTATCTCACAGATACGCAGTATTTT.

This clone was recorded once. V and J are TRBV6-2 or TRBV6-3 and TRBJ2-1; 9 nucleotides match TRBD2. Germline CDR1 and CDR2: MNHEY and SVGEGT. J gave up 3 bases and V 2 bases, and 2 bases lay outside the gene matches. The CDR3 is 15 residues long. The CDR3 region is CASSYATSGYNEQFF. The CDR3 region has the DNA TGTGCCAGCAGTTACGCGACTAGCGGCTACAATGAGCAGTTCTTC.

In its sample, this clone was seen a few times. The chain uses TRBV4-1 and TRBJ1-5, with TRBD1 as a possible D gene (6 bases). The CDR3 contains 14 residues. Trimming cost V 0 bases and J 4 bases, with 7 bases left between them. Per the germline V gene, CDR1 is MGHRA and CDR2 is YSYEKL. CDR3 in amino acids: CASSQDQGNQPQHF. Written as DNA, the CDR3 is TGCGCCAGCAGCCAAGATCAGGGGAATCAGCCCCAGCATTTT.

The V call is TRBV5-1, the J call TRBJ2-1; TRBD1 matches 8 bases. Germline V CDR1 and CDR2: SGHRS, YFSETQ. The J segment lost 3 bases and the V segment lost 2 bases, leaving 7 bases of the junction unmatched. This CDR3 spans 16 amino acids. This CDR3 reads CASSLDGTGGYNEQFF. The CDR3 bases are TGCGCCAGCAGCTTAGACGGGACAGGAGGCTACAATGAGCAGTTCTTC.

The CDR3 reads CASSPGTSRTYEQYF. CDR3 coding DNA: TGTGCCAGCAGCCCAGGGACTAGCCGCACCTACGAGCAGTACTTC. The chain uses TRBV11-3 and TRBJ2-7, with 9 positions matching TRBD2. In germline, CDR1 is SGHNT, CDR2 YENEEA. This CDR3 comprises 15 residues. J lost 2 bases, V lost 5 bases, and 7 bases had no gene match. The whole variable domain, remainder taken from reference TRBV11-3 and TRBJ2-7, is EAGVVQSPRYKIIEKKQPVAFWCNPISGHNTLYWYLQNLGQGPELLIRYENEEAVDDSQLPKDRFSAERLKGVDSTLKIQPAELGDSAVYLCASSPGTSRTYEQYFGPGTRLTVT.

V gene TRBV2 combines with J gene TRBJ2-1; 7 bases match TRBD1. With 2 bases clipped from V and 9 bases from J, the junction kept 7 bases outside the gene matches. The CDR3 consists of 14 residues. Germline V CDR1 and CDR2: SNHLY, FYNNEI. The CDR3 coding sequence is TGTGCCAGCAGTGAAAGGACAGGTGATAGTGAGCAGTTCTTC. Translation gives CASSERTGDSEQFF.

The chain couples TRBV24-1 to TRBJ1-6; D gene unclear. Germline V gene lookup returns CDR1 KGHDR and CDR2 SFDVKD. This CDR3 comprises 16 residues. V was clipped by 4 bases and J by 5 bases, with 14 bases between them. CDR3 protein: CATSDLGGGNNSPLHF. Here the CDR3 DNA reads TGTGCCACCAGTGACCTCGGCGGAGGCAATAATTCACCCCTCCACTTT.

A note on this clone: The junction differs from germline at one of its ends, possibly a read error. The chain recombines TRBV19 with TRBJ1-1; 9 bases align to TRBD1. The CDR3 spans 15 residues. From germline, CDR1 is LNHDA and CDR2 SQIVND (reference sequence). The CDR3 nucleotides read TGTGCCAGTAGTACAGGGACAGGGATGAACTCTGAAGCTTTCTTT. It translates to CASSTGTGMNSEAFF.